A single sample gave rise to the 22 T cell receptor beta chains below, sequenced in a study of cytomegalovirus exposure and HLA in healthy donors. Use of 60 Vbeta and 13 Jbeta primers characterized the PCR. The protocol was immunoSEQ multiplex PCR, while the TCRdb copy is restricted to in-frame clones and leaves out a portion. Of 100,000 to 150,000 clones in the sample, roughly 83% are singletons; the top ten hold about 20%. Source material: PBMCs. All receptors come from a man between 18 and 35 years old in good health and CMV-seropositive.

This chain uses TRBV5-1 with TRBJ1-4, with 12 positions matching TRBD1. Germline V gives CDR1 SGHRS, CDR2 YFSETQ. J gave up 3 bases and V 2 bases, and 5 bases lay outside the gene matches. The CDR3 totals 17 residues. CDR3 DNA sequence: TGCGCCAGCAGCTTCGGGACAGGGGGCTTGGCTAATGAAAAACTGTTTTTT. It encodes CASSFGTGGLANEKLFF.

V gene TRBV19 combines with J gene TRBJ1-2; D is undetermined. This CDR3 spans 13 amino acids. Between the trimmed V and J ends, which lost 9 bases and 1 base, there was a span of 12 bases. In germline, CDR1 is LNHDA, CDR2 SQIVND (reference sequence). The CDR3 coding sequence is TGTGCCAGCAGTCTATCGCTTAACTATGGCTACACCTTC. Translating it yields CASSLSLNYGYTF. Full variable domain (rest looked up from reference TRBV19 and TRBJ1-2): DGGITQSPKYLFRKEGQNVTLSCEQNLNHDAMYWYRQDPGQGLRLIYYSQIVNDFQKGDIAEGYSVSREKKESFPLTVTSAQKNPTAFYLCASSLSLNYGYTFGSGTRLTVV.

The rearrangement uses TRBV5-1 and TRBJ2-1; 8 bases align to TRBD1. With 0 bases clipped from V and 7 bases from J, the junction kept 6 bases outside the gene matches. This CDR3 region has 15 residues. Germline CDR1 reads SGHRS; CDR2 reads YFSETQ. CDR3 bases: TGCGCCAGCAGCTTGGTCCAGGGGGCGAGGAATGAGCAGTTCTTC. Translated: CASSLVQGARNEQFF.

The chain has TRBV28 and TRBJ2-3; D is perhaps TRBD2 (7 bases). This CDR3 is 16 amino acids long. CDR1 is MDHEN, CDR2 SYDVKM, per germline. V dropped 5 bases and J dropped 2 bases, with 17 bases sitting between them. The CDR3 reads CASSAPGGQDTDTQYF. In DNA form, the CDR3 reads TGTGCCAGCAGTGCCCCCGGGGGGCAGGACACAGATACGCAGTATTTT.

The chain uses TRBV4-1 and TRBJ2-1, with D maybe TRBD2 (7 bases). CDR1 is MGHRA, CDR2 YSYEKL, per germline. V shed 5 bases and J shed 2 bases, with 13 bases lying between them. This CDR3 spans 15 amino acids. The CDR3 region is CASSWAGATYNEQFF. The DNA of the CDR3 is TGCGCCAGCAGCTGGGCGGGGGCGACCTACAATGAGCAGTTCTTC.

The chain couples TRBV19 to TRBJ2-1; possible D gene TRBD1, 5 bases. The CDR3 has 13 amino acids. Germline CDR1 LNHDA, CDR2 SQIVND (reference sequence). The V end lost 5 bases, the J end lost 4 bases, and 9 bases lay between the germline ends. CDR3 DNA sequence: TGTGCCAGTAGTCAGGGATATTACAATGAGCAGTTCTTC. As protein: CASSQGYYNEQFF.

The V call is TRBV19, the J call TRBJ2-1; D possibly corresponds to TRBD2 (5 bases). This CDR3 spans 17 amino acids. Looked up from germline, CDR1 is LNHDA and CDR2 is SQIVND (reference sequence). The V end lost 6 bases, the J end lost 0 bases, and 18 bases lay between the germline ends. The CDR3 here is CASRRGFLTSSYNEQFF. DNA for the CDR3: TGTGCCAGTAGACGTGGTTTCCTAACTAGCTCCTACAATGAGCAGTTCTTC.

This clone was observed a handful of times. CDR3 sequence reads: CASSPLVNGYTF. In DNA form, the CDR3 reads TGTGCCAGCTCACCGCTAGTAAATGGCTACACCTTC. V gene TRBV18 combines with J gene TRBJ1-2; D is uncertain. This CDR3 spans 12 amino acids. V gave up 3 bases and J gave up 6 bases, with 8 bases separating them. Per the germline V gene, CDR1 is KGHSH and CDR2 is LQKENI.

The rearrangement links TRBV19 to TRBJ2-4; no clear D gene. The V gene lost 8 bases and the J gene lost 1 base, with 6 bases spanning the gap. The germline V gene encodes CDR1 LNHDA and CDR2 SQIVND (reference sequence). The CDR3 contains 12 residues. The CDR3: CASPPAKNIQYF. The CDR3 nucleotides are TGTGCCAGTCCTCCGGCCAAAAACATTCAGTACTTC.

V is TRBV5-1 and J is TRBJ1-2; 7 nucleotides agree with TRBD1. J was trimmed by 3 bases and V by 5 bases; bases with no gene match: 13. Looked up from germline, CDR1 is SGHRS and CDR2 is YFSETQ. CDR3 size: 16 residues. CDR3 amino acids: CASRLTGAQGDYGYTF. CDR3 in DNA: TGCGCCAGCAGGTTAACAGGGGCGCAAGGGGACTATGGCTACACCTTC. The variable domain in full, with the rest retrieved from reference TRBV5-1 and TRBJ1-2, is KAGVTQTPRYLIKTRGQQVTLSCSPISGHRSVSWYQQTPGQGLQFLFEYFSETQRNKGNFPGRFSGRQFSNSRSEMNVSTLELGDSALYLCASRLTGAQGDYGYTFGSGTRLTVV.

The V call is TRBV5-5, the J call TRBJ1-4, with TRBD1 matching 10 bases. The germline V gene encodes CDR1 SGHKS and CDR2 YYEKEE (reference sequence). The CDR3 is 16 residues long. V dropped 1 base and J dropped 5; count of bases not matched to a gene: 5. CDR3 region: CASSLWTGGLNEKLFF. The CDR3 bases are TGTGCCAGCAGCTTGTGGACAGGGGGTCTAAATGAAAAACTGTTTTTT. The full variable domain, its missing parts supplied by reference TRBV5-5 and TRBJ1-4, is DAGVTQSPTHLIKTRGQQVTLRCSPISGHKSVSWYQQVLGQGPQFIFQYYEKEERGRGNFPDRFSARQFPNYSSELNVNALLLGDSALYLCASSLWTGGLNEKLFFGSGTQLSVL.

This clone has just a few counts. The chain recombines TRBV6-5 with TRBJ1-2, with 7 bases that match TRBD1. This CDR3 has 11 amino acids. Per the germline V gene, CDR1 is MNHEY and CDR2 is SVGAGI. The V segment lost 6 bases and the J segment 7 bases; nucleotides outside the gene matches: 2. The CDR3 DNA reads TGTGCCAGCAGGTCAGGGGGTGGCTACACCTTC. This gives the protein CASRSGGGYTF.

The chain uses TRBV21-1 and TRBJ1-1; whether TRBD1, the table's D call, matches the DNA was not checked. TRBV21-1 is deemed a pseudogene. The CDR3 runs to 16 residues. In DNA, the CDR3 is TGTGCCAGCAGCTCTCCGGGACAGGGGCCGAACACTGAAGCTTTCTTT. This encodes CASSSPGQGPNTEAFF.

Only one count was recorded for this clone. The V and J genes are TRBV19 and TRBJ2-7; weak D call: TRBD1 (6 bases). The germline V gene has CDR1 LNHDA and CDR2 SQIVND (reference sequence). The CDR3 is 15 residues long. Deletions cut 2 bases from V and 4 bases from J, with 15 bases between. In DNA, the CDR3 is TGTGCCAGTAGTATACCCATTGGACAGTCTTACGAGCAGTACTTC. This encodes CASSIPIGQSYEQYF. Full variable domain (missing parts from reference TRBV19 and TRBJ2-7): DGGITQSPKYLFRKEGQNVTLSCEQNLNHDAMYWYRQDPGQGLRLIYYSQIVNDFQKGDIAEGYSVSREKKESFPLTVTSAQKNPTAFYLCASSIPIGQSYEQYFGPGTRLTVT.

The rearrangement links TRBV25-1 to TRBJ2-5; 12 bases line up with TRBD2. Per the germline V gene, CDR1 is MGHDK and CDR2 is SYGVNS. This CDR3 has 15 amino acids. Trimming at V came to 10 bases and at J to 5 bases, leaving 11 bases not matched to a gene. For the CDR3, the DNA is TGTGCCACCACAAGTTCGGGGACTAGCGGGGAGACCCAGTACTTC. This sequence encodes CATTSSGTSGETQYF.

The chain has TRBV9 and TRBJ1-2, with D possibly matching TRBD1 (6 bases). Trimming stripped 0 bases from V and 1 base from J, with 13 bases between. Germline CDR1 SGDLS, CDR2 YYNGEE. The CDR3 totals 16 residues. Here the CDR3 reads CASSVVPGADNYGYTF. The CDR3 DNA follows: TGTGCCAGCAGCGTAGTCCCAGGGGCGGATAACTATGGCTACACCTTC.

The rearrangement joins TRBV28 to TRBJ1-3; 7 bases map to TRBD1. The trim removed 2 bases at V and 2 bases at J, leaving 6 bases unmatched. Per the germline V gene, CDR1 is MDHEN and CDR2 is SYDVKM. The CDR3 has 16 amino acids. CDR3 bases: TGTGCCAGCAGTTTAGTAGGGGGCATTACTGGAAACACCATATATTTT. It is translated as CASSLVGGITGNTIYF.

This chain links TRBV7-9 with TRBJ2-7; TRBD1 matches at 9 bases. Trimming removed 5 bases from V and 3 bases from J; junction bases left unmatched: 14. Germline V gives CDR1 SEHNR, CDR2 FQNEAQ (reference sequence). The CDR3 is made up of 17 amino acids. The CDR3 bases are TGTGCCAGCAGCGCCAAGCCCGGGGGGACAGGGCACTACGAGCAGTACTTC. This sequence encodes CASSAKPGGTGHYEQYF.

The chain uses TRBV19 and TRBJ1-1, with D unclear. The germline V gene has CDR1 LNHDA and CDR2 SQIVND (reference sequence). V gave up 3 bases and J gave up 0 bases, with 8 bases separating them. CDR3 size: 14 residues. The CDR3 DNA follows: TGTGCCAGTAGTATGATCGGTATGAACACTGAAGCTTTCTTT. Translation gives CASSMIGMNTEAFF.

As DNA, the CDR3 is TGTGCCAGTAGTGAGGCAGGAGCGGGCTACTATGGCTACACCTTC. Its translation is CASSEAGAGYYGYTF. The chain has TRBV19 and TRBJ1-2; D gene uncertain. Trimming took 5 bases from V and 3 from J, leaving 16 bases between them. The CDR3 length is 15 residues. From germline, CDR1 is LNHDA and CDR2 SQIVND (reference sequence).

The chain recombines TRBV12-5 with TRBJ2-6; TRBD1 might be the D (5 bases). Trimming stripped 2 bases from V and 0 bases from J, with 8 bases between. There are 16 residues in the CDR3. Germline lookup yields CDR1 LGHNT and CDR2 FRNRAP. The CDR3 here is CASGLPTGSGANVLTF. DNA of the CDR3: TGTGCTAGTGGTTTGCCAACAGGCTCTGGGGCCAACGTCCTGACTTTC.

J is TRBJ1-1 and V is TRBV13; 7 nucleotides line up with TRBD1. CDR3 size: 15 residues. J was trimmed by 2 bases and V by 3 bases; bases with no gene match: 6. The V gene's germline CDR1 is PRHDT and CDR2 FYEKMQ (reference sequence). CDR3 bases: TGTGCCAGCAGCTTTCAGGGGGTATTTAACACTGAAGCTTTCTTT. Its protein product is CASSFQGVFNTEAFF.